These 30 T cell receptor beta chains originate from one sample sequenced in a study of blood T cell repertoires in COVID-19. Sequencing was performed with immunoSEQ multiplex PCR; in TCRdb, only in-frame clones are kept and a portion is missing. This sample carries nearly 250,000 clones, about 80% of them seen once, and the ten largest clones take 1.5% to 2%. The sequencing sample was made of peripheral blood. The receptors come from a woman of 80 years or more with acute or convalescent COVID-19.

The gene calls are TRBV20-1 and TRBJ1-5; 8 bases map to TRBD1. The trim removed 3 bases at V and 3 bases at J, leaving 7 bases unmatched. Germline lookup yields CDR1 DFQATT and CDR2 SNEGSKA (reference sequence). The CDR3 extends over 15 amino acids. The CDR3 reads CSASTGGAYNQPQHF. DNA for the CDR3: TGCAGTGCTAGTACAGGGGGAGCTTACAATCAGCCCCAGCATTTT.

The chain joins TRBV10-3 to TRBJ1-3, with D unresolved. The CDR3 is 16 amino acids. From germline, CDR1 is ENHRY and CDR2 SYGVKD. V was trimmed by 0 bases and J by 0 bases, leaving 9 bases between them. The CDR3 coding sequence is TGTGCCATCAGTGAGTCTGGGCCGAGCTCTGGAAACACCATATATTTT. It yields the protein CAISESGPSSGNTIYF.

This chain joins TRBV7-3 and TRBJ2-1; D call uncertain. From germline, CDR1 is SGHTA and CDR2 FQGTGA. The CDR3 consists of 14 residues. Between the trimmed V and J ends, which lost 5 bases and 5 bases, there was a span of 13 bases. CDR3 in amino acids: CASSTGQVNNEQFF. CDR3 sequence (DNA): TGTGCCAGCAGCACCGGTCAAGTAAACAATGAGCAGTTCTTC.

V is TRBV28 and J is TRBJ1-1; D possibly corresponds to TRBD1 (5 bases). The CDR3 has 12 amino acids. Germline CDR1 reads MDHEN; CDR2 reads SYDVKM. Trimming stripped 9 bases from V and 1 base from J, with 9 bases between. The CDR3 DNA follows: TGTGCCAGTATCAGGGAGAACACTGAAGCTTTCTTT. Its protein product is CASIRENTEAFF.

The rearrangement uses TRBV7-9 and TRBJ2-5; 7 bases agree with TRBD1. Germline V gene lookup returns CDR1 SEHNR and CDR2 FQNEAQ (reference sequence). The CDR3 contains 15 residues. V lost 1 base and J lost 4; bases outside the gene matches: 6. CDR3 protein: CASSLEGTVRETQYF. The CDR3 coding sequence is TGTGCCAGCAGCTTAGAAGGGACAGTTCGAGAGACCCAGTACTTC. The full variable domain, completed using reference TRBV7-9 and TRBJ2-5, is DTGVSQNPRHKITKRGQNVTFRCDPISEHNRLYWYRQTLGQGPEFLTYFQNEAQLEKSRLLSDRFSAERPKGSFSTLEIQRTEQGDSAMYLCASSLEGTVRETQYFGPGTRLLVL.

The chain uses TRBV6-2 or TRBV6-3 and TRBJ1-2; the D gene is possibly TRBD1 (6 bases). From germline, CDR1 is MNHEY and CDR2 SVGEGT. The ends were cut back, 2 bases at V and 4 bases at J, with 11 bases in the middle. The CDR3 is 14 residues long. In DNA, the CDR3 is TGTGCCAGCAGTTACCGGGACAAGTCCTATGGCTACACCTTC. Its translation: CASSYRDKSYGYTF.

On this clone itself: This sample also contains other DNA sequences that code for the same CDR3. This sequence joins TRBV6-2 or TRBV6-3 and TRBJ1-6; D perhaps matches TRBD1 (6 bases). The CDR3 spans 14 residues. Trimming took off 2 bases at V and 7 bases at J, with 9 bases between the two ends. CDR1 and CDR2 (germline): MNHEY, SVGEGT. The CDR3 DNA is TGTGCCAGCAGTTACGGGGGCCTCAATTCACCCCTCCACTTT. The encoded protein is CASSYGGLNSPLHF.

This chain links TRBV5-6 with TRBJ2-4; no clear D gene. Trimming took off 4 bases at V and 0 bases at J, with 11 bases between the two ends. Germline CDR1 is SGHDT and CDR2 is YYEEEE. The CDR3 is made up of 15 amino acids. In nucleotides, the CDR3 is TGTGCCAGCAGCGACACCTTTATAGCCAAAAACATTCAGTACTTC. This encodes CASSDTFIAKNIQYF.

V is TRBV28 and J is TRBJ1-2; 11 nucleotides agree with TRBD1. The CDR3 length is 16 residues. The germline V gene encodes CDR1 MDHEN and CDR2 SYDVKM. The V gene end was trimmed by 6 bases and the J gene end by 4 bases; junction bases not matched to a gene: 10. In nucleotides, the CDR3 is TGTGCCAGCAGCACCCCGGGACAGGGGGTTATCTATGGCTACACCTTC. Translation: CASSTPGQGVIYGYTF.

This sequence joins TRBV6-5 and TRBJ2-2, with TRBD1 as a possible D gene (5 bases). CDR1 and CDR2 from the germline V gene are MNHEY and SVGAGI. V lost 6 bases, J lost 6 bases, and 14 bases lay in between. The CDR3 extends over 14 amino acids. This chain's CDR3 is CASSRPRQPGELFF. CDR3 DNA sequence: TGTGCCAGCAGCCGCCCCCGACAGCCCGGGGAGCTGTTTTTT.

The J gene is TRBJ1-2, the V gene TRBV7-2, with 7 bases lining up with TRBD1. Germline-derived CDR1 and CDR2 are SGHTA and FQGNSA. The CDR3 covers 15 residues. V shed 7 bases and J 0 bases; nucleotides not matched to a gene: 8. DNA for the CDR3: TGTGCCAGCACCCAGGGGGACGTCGCTAACTATGGCTACACCTTC. Protein sequence: CASTQGDVANYGYTF.

The chain carries TRBV5-4 and TRBJ2-7; tentatively, D is TRBD1 (6 bases). CDR3 length equals 17 residues. Germline CDR1 and CDR2: SGHNT and YYREEE (reference sequence). Trimming took 3 bases from V and 5 from J, leaving 24 bases between them. CDR3 sequence (DNA): TGTGCCAGCAGCTGGGGTCTCCGGGACAAACGCGTCGACGAGCAGTACTTC. Amino acids: CASSWGLRDKRVDEQYF.

This clone was seen just once. The J gene is TRBJ2-2, the V gene TRBV19; D might be TRBD2 (5 bases). The CDR3 totals 16 residues. The germline CDR1 and CDR2 sequences are LNHDA and SQIVND (reference sequence). V dropped 3 bases and J dropped 4 bases, with 15 bases sitting between them. The CDR3 loop reads CASSIGLEVGTGELFF. For the CDR3, the DNA is TGTGCCAGTAGTATCGGGCTGGAGGTCGGCACCGGGGAGCTGTTTTTT.

The chain has TRBV12-3 or TRBV12-4 and TRBJ1-1; the D is unclear. V was shortened by 3 bases and J by 5 bases, with 7 bases between the two germline ends. The CDR3 sequence is 12 residues long. CDR3 nucleotides: TGTGCCAGCAGTTTCGCCGGGACTGAAGCTTTCTTT. This gives the protein CASSFAGTEAFF.

This clone was seen a handful of times. Other DNA sequences within the sample encode an identical CDR3. The genes are TRBV4-3 and TRBJ2-7; D gene unclear. The CDR3 spans 13 residues. Trimming took off 0 bases at V and 1 base at J, with 4 bases between the two ends. The V gene's germline CDR1 is LGHNA and CDR2 YSLEER. The DNA of the CDR3 is TGCGCCAGCAGCCAAGACAGATCCTACGAGCAGTACTTC. Residues: CASSQDRSYEQYF.

The rearrangement uses TRBV28 and TRBJ1-2; D is perhaps TRBD1 (5 bases). The CDR3 runs to 15 residues. CDR1 MDHEN and CDR2 SYDVKM come from the germline V gene. Trimming shortened V by 6 bases and J by 2 bases, and 16 bases separated the two germline ends. For the CDR3, the DNA is TGTGCCAGCAGGTCGTTGGGGGAGGCGAACTATGGCTACACCTTC. Its translation is CASRSLGEANYGYTF.

The genes are TRBV20-1 and TRBJ1-2, with unresolved D. Germline CDR1 DFQATT, CDR2 SNEGSKA (reference sequence). V lost 3 bases, J lost 8 bases, and 19 bases lay in between. CDR3 length: 14 residues. The CDR3 reads CSASFGNNAGGYTF. The DNA for the CDR3 is TGCAGTGCTAGTTTTGGCAACAACGCCGGGGGCTACACCTTC.

The chain couples TRBV18 to TRBJ2-3; no clear D. The V and J ends lost 3 bases and 5 bases respectively, with 9 bases between them. The length of the CDR3 is 13 residues. Germline CDR1 KGHSH, CDR2 LQKENI. CDR3 sequence: CASSPPSQDTQYF. CDR3 DNA sequence: TGTGCCAGCTCACCCCCAAGCCAAGATACGCAGTATTTT.

About this clone itself: One end of the junction varies from germline; a read error may be responsible. The chain links TRBV5-8 to TRBJ2-2, with 9 bases identical to TRBD2. This CDR3 has 17 amino acids. Germline CDR1 reads SGHTS; CDR2 reads YDEGEE. CDR3 DNA: TGTGCCAGCAACTTGGACCGGCGGGAGGGGGACACCGGGGAGCTGTTTTTT. This codes for CASNLDRREGDTGELFF.

This chain connects TRBV6-5 to TRBJ1-2; 7 bases line up with TRBD1. The V and J ends lost 6 bases and 4 bases, in that order; junction bases with no gene match: 8. The V gene's germline CDR1 is MNHEY and CDR2 SVGAGI. There are 14 residues in the CDR3. The CDR3 DNA reads TGTGCCAGCAGGATCCCCGGGACAGCCTATGGCTACACCTTC. Translating it yields CASRIPGTAYGYTF.

This clone appeared a single time. The V and J genes are TRBV7-9 and TRBJ2-3, with 10 nucleotides matching TRBD2. CDR1 and CDR2 (germline): SEHNR, FQNEAQ (reference sequence). J lost 2 bases, V lost 3 bases, and 5 bases had no gene match. The CDR3 loop spans 16 amino acids. As DNA, the CDR3 is TGTGCCAGCAGCTTTGGTCTAGCGGGGGACACAGATACGCAGTATTTT. Translated: CASSFGLAGDTDTQYF.

The rearrangement joins TRBV6-2 or TRBV6-3 to TRBJ2-7; perhaps TRBD1 as D (6 bases). CDR1 is MNHEY, CDR2 SVGEGT, per germline. V was pared by 5 bases and J by 0 bases, with 14 bases between. This CDR3 has 15 residues. The DNA of the CDR3 is TGTGCCAGCAGTGTCCCGGGACAACCCTCCTACGAGCAGTACTTC. Its translation: CASSVPGQPSYEQYF.

The J gene is TRBJ2-7, the V gene TRBV5-6; 11 nucleotides align to TRBD2. Per the germline V gene, CDR1 is SGHDT and CDR2 is YYEEEE. CDR3 length: 14 residues. The V and J ends lost 4 bases and 6 bases, in that order; junction bases with no gene match: 6. CDR3 loop: CASSSTSGGFEQYF. CDR3 DNA: TGTGCCAGCAGCAGCACTAGCGGGGGATTCGAGCAGTACTTC.

The rearrangement uses TRBV4-1 and TRBJ1-1; D is undetermined. The CDR3 is 15 amino acids. Germline-derived CDR1 and CDR2 are MGHRA and YSYEKL. V was trimmed by 4 bases and J by 0 bases, leaving 12 bases between them. DNA of the CDR3: TGCGCCAGCAGCCCAAGTGGGAGTCTGAACACTGAAGCTTTCTTT. It translates to CASSPSGSLNTEAFF.

As DNA, the CDR3 is TGTGCCTGGAGTGTACACAGTAACACTGAAGCTTTCTTT. As protein: CAWSVHSNTEAFF. The chain recombines TRBV30 with TRBJ1-1; D remains ambiguous. CDR3 length: 13 residues. Germline V gives CDR1 GTSNPN, CDR2 SVGIG (reference sequence). Between the trimmed V and J ends, which lost 0 bases and 2 bases, there was a span of 7 bases.

Details on this clone: Because the CDR3 is missing its conserved closing phenylalanine or tryptophan, this is likely a read error. Because the CDR3's place on the DNA is in doubt, the DNA is left out and the CDR3 is given as listed by TCRdb. The chain employs TRBV18 and TRBJ1-3. Germline V gives CDR1 KGHSH, CDR2 LQKENI. The length of the CDR3 is 9 amino acids, counting both ends. This chain's CDR3 is CASSPRGHA.

This chain links TRBV9 with TRBJ1-3; TRBD1 matches 7 bases. Germline lookup yields CDR1 SGDLS and CDR2 YYNGEE. The CDR3 has 14 amino acids. The junction had 7 bases not matched to a gene; V was cut back by 3 bases and J by 7 bases. The CDR3 here is CASSGGTESNTIYF. CDR3 bases: TGTGCCAGCAGCGGGGGGACAGAGAGTAACACCATATATTTT.

This clone was counted a single time. The rearrangement uses TRBV7-2 and TRBJ2-7; 8 nucleotides align to TRBD2. CDR1 is SGHTA and CDR2 is FQGNSA in the germline V gene. Trimming removed 5 bases from V and 1 base from J; junction bases left unmatched: 7. CDR3 length: 15 residues. The CDR3 region has the DNA TGTGCCAGCAGCGACGGGGGGGTACGATCCTACGAGCAGTACTTC. The encoded protein is CASSDGGVRSYEQYF.

V and J are TRBV11-2 and TRBJ1-1; 7 nucleotides align to TRBD1. CDR1 is SGHAT and CDR2 is FQNNGV in the germline V gene. The CDR3 covers 15 residues. V lost 5 bases to trimming and J lost 5 bases; unmatched junction nucleotides: 11. CDR3: CASSVTTGLRTEAFF. The DNA for the CDR3 is TGTGCCAGCAGCGTTACGACAGGGTTGAGGACTGAAGCTTTCTTT.

V is TRBV9 and J is TRBJ2-7; D remains unclear. Trimming left V 0 bases short and J 4 bases short, with 11 bases between. This CDR3 comprises 14 residues. Germline CDR1 and CDR2: SGDLS and YYNGEE. Here the CDR3 reads CASSVDPHSYEQYF. In DNA form, the CDR3 reads TGTGCCAGCAGCGTAGACCCACATTCGTACGAGCAGTACTTC. Variable domain in full (rest from reference TRBV9 and TRBJ2-7): DSGVTQTPKHLITATGQRVTLRCSPRSGDLSVYWYQQSLDQGLQFLIQYYNGEERAKGNILERFSAQQFPDLHSELNLSSLELGDSALYFCASSVDPHSYEQYFGPGTRLTVT.